This TCR beta chain was profiled in a study of T-cell reconstitution after alpha-beta-depleted transplantation in children (TCRdb year 2016). Regarding the study in general: Using TCR repertoire profiling, the study followed T-cell immune reconstitution in a quantitative way in children after TCRalphabeta/CD19-depleted allogeneic hematopoietic cell transplantation. Findings and caveats that apply to the study as a whole: In some patients, the high TCRbeta diversity seen at day 60 was put down to recipient T cells and intrathymic progenitors that had survived conditioning. The apparently early alphabetaT-cell count recovery about two months after transplant was reportedly dependent on only several hundred rapidly expanded clones derived from non-depleted graft cells. The frequencies of hyperexpanded clones fell over the following months, and after one year, T-cell counts and TCRbeta diversity were mostly attributed to newly produced T cells.

This clonotype was recorded at least ten times. The antigen it recognizes is unknown. It has no much larger one-base neighbor in the sample; base qualities were not kept. This specimen's treatment or condition label, per the study, means: allogeneic hematopoietic cell transplantation with graft depleted of TCRalphabeta T cells and CD19 B cells. The children who served as transplant recipients had been given grafts of TCRalphabeta/CD19-depleted allogeneic hematopoietic cells. Libraries were constructed by PCR. Sequencing relied on an Illumina HiSeq 2500. TCR libraries were prepared with molecular barcoding, using unique molecular identifiers to normalize TCRbeta repertoire quantification. TCRdb reprocessed the public reads (quality trimming at Q25 with fastp, clone calling with MiXCR) and kept in-frame beta chains. When rows share a CDR3 protein, they turn into one entry using the most common DNA and genes. This sample is represented by under 850,000 distinct CDR3 sequences; about 12% of them were singletons. Clones ranked in the top ten supply 0.79% of the sample.

Sequences SGHDT (CDR1) and YYEEEE (CDR2) are obtained from the germline V gene. The CDR3, from cysteine to phenylalanine, totals 15 residues. CDR3 DNA is the only sequence kept; it has 45 bases, read in frame from the first base. Germline trimming: 1 base from V, 7 bases from J; junction bases outside gene matches: 6. The chain is encoded by TRBV5-6 joined to TRBJ2-1; TRBD2 matches 9 bases in the middle. The sequence was obtained from a girl aged 2 to 10 with congenital amegakaryocytic thrombocytopenia, due to receive a stem cell transplant. Sequences were derived from PBMCs, sampled before TCRalphabeta/CD19-depleted stem cell transplant. The CDR3 region: CASSLRAGGQNEQFF. The DNA reads TGTGCCAGCAGCTTGCGGGCGGGAGGGCAAAATGAGCAGTTCTTC. The CDR3 plus the reference TRBV5-6 and TRBJ2-1 genes for the other parts give the full variable domain: DAGVTQSPTHLIKTRGQQVTLRCSPKSGHDTVSWYQQALGQGPQFIFQYYEEEERQRGNFPDRFSGHQFPNYSSELNVNALLLGDSALYLCASSLRAGGQNEQFFGPGTRLTVL.